This T cell receptor (beta chain) derives from a study of regulatory T cells in long-lasting Graves disease. This clonotype was seen ten or more times. Relying on iRepertoire HTBI primers and Arm-PCR of CDR3 regions, the team built TCR beta libraries. MiXCR, run by TCRdb on the multiplex PCR reads, gives a single entry per CDR3 protein. The sample holds approximately 350,000 distinct CDR3 sequences, 15% to 20% seen once. J gave up 11 bases and V 6 bases, and 4 bases lay outside the gene matches. The CDR3 consists of 10 residues. Germline CDR1 is SQVTM and CDR2 is ANQGSEA. Time point: newly diagnosed GD, antithyroid drugs for less than 3 months. Following extraction of RNA from PBMCs, that RNA was used to make the TCR library. Recruitment took place at an endocrinology department in Xi'an, China. These records were also assigned to another study, of T cells in Graves' hyperthyroidism and ophthalmopathy. From that second work: Uncontrolled infection, other autoimmune disease, pregnancy or lactation barred patients from enrollment. A first-round RT-PCR of the TCR CDR3 used the HTBI primer set. Separation of ophthalmopathy from stable hyperthyroidism was achieved by a 13 V-J model.

This receptor was taken from a young woman with Graves disease. The chain joins TRBV29-1 to TRBJ1-1, with 9 bases that match TRBD1. The input for sequencing was peripheral blood mononuclear cells (PBMCs), taken at new diagnosis, from a patient treated with antithyroid drugs. The CDR3 sequence is CSVDGQGAFF. The CDR3 DNA sequence: TGCAGCGTGGATGGACAGGGGGCTTTCTTT.